The clone carrying this TCR beta chain was seen repeatedly, ten times or more. Patients showing uncontrolled infection, other autoimmune disease, pregnancy or lactation were ineligible. The diagnostic basis comprised clinical symptoms, serum thyroxine and TRAb, thyroid ultrasound and orbital computed tomography. Under 12 ml fresh peripheral blood yielded the PBMCs. Amplification targeted TCR beta CDR3 regions from RNA transcripts. The TCR CDR3 was amplified in a first-round RT-PCR using the HTBI primer set. Using its own MiXCR run on the multiplex PCR reads, TCRdb lists one record per CDR3 protein. In the table there are about 590,000 distinct CDR3 sequences, approximately 15% of which are singletons. This record comes from a study of T cells in Graves' hyperthyroidism and ophthalmopathy. This CDR3 has 13 amino acids. V was clipped by 2 bases and J by 2 bases, with 7 bases between them.

The J gene is TRBJ2-7, the V gene TRBV12-3 or TRBV12-4; D uncertain. What was sequenced was blood. The clonotype was recovered from a woman in her thirties with Graves' hyperthyroidism. The DNA for the CDR3 is TGTGCCAGCAGTTTAATGTCTACCTACGAGCAGTACTTC. This translates into CASSLMSTYEQYF.